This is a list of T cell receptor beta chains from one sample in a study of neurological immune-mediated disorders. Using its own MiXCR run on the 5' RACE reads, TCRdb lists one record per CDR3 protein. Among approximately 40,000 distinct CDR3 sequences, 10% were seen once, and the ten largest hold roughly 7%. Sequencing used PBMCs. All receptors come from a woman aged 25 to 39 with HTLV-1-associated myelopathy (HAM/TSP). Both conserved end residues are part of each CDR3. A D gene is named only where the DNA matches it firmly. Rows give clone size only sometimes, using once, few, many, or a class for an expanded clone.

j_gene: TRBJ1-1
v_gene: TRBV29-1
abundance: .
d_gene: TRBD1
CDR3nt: TGTAGCGCCACAGGGGGTCACCCTGAAGCTTTCTTT
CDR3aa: CSATGGHPEAFF

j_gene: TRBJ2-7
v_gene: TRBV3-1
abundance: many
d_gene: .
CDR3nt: TGTGCCAGCAGCCAGACAGATGGCGAGCAGTACTTC
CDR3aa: CASSQTDGEQYF

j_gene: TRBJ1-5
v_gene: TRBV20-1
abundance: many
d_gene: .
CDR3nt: TGCAGTGCTAGTCGGGGGCCTAATCAGCCCCAGCATTTT
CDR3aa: CSASRGPNQPQHF

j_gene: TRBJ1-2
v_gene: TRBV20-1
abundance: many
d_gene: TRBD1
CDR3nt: TGCAGTGCTAGGAAAGGACAGGGTGGCTACACCTTC
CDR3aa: CSARKGQGGYTF

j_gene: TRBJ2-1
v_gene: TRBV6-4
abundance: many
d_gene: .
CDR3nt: TGTGCCAGCAGTGAGGCCCCCAACAATGAGCAGTTCTTC
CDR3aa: CASSEAPNNEQFF

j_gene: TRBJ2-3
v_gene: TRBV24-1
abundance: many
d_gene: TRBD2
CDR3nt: TGTGCCACCAGTGATCCCCGGCTAGCGGGGTCAGATACGCAGTATTTT
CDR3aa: CATSDPRLAGSDTQYF

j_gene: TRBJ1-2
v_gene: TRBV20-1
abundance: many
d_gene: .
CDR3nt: TGCAGTGTTAAAACAGGGAGTGGCGGCTACACCTTC
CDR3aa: CSVKTGSGGYTF

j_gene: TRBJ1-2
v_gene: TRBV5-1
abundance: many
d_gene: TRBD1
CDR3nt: TGCGCCAGCAGCTCCGGACAGGGGGAATCCTACACCTTC
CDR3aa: CASSSGQGESYTF

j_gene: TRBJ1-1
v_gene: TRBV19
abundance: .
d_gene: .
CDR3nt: TGTGCCAGTAGTATAGGCTTTGTGCAAGGTAGGACTGAAGCTTTCTTT
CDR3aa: CASSIGFVQGRTEAFF

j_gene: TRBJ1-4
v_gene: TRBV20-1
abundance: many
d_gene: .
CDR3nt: TGCAGTGCTAGAGATACGGGCAGGGGTAATGAAAAACTGTTTTTT
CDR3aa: CSARDTGRGNEKLFF

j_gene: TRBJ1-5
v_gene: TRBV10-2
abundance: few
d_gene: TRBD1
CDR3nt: TGCGCCAGCCGGGACAGGGGGCCTCAGCCCCAGCATTTT
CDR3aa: CASRDRGPQPQHF

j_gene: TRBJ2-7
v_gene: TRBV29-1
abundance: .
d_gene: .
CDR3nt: TGCAGCGTTGAAGTGGGTAGGGGGTACGAGCAGTACTTC
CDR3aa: CSVEVGRGYEQYF

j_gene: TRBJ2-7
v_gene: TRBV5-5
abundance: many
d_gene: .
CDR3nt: TGTGCCAGCAGCTTTGGGCCCTCCGGACACCAATACGAGCAGTACTTC
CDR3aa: CASSFGPSGHQYEQYF

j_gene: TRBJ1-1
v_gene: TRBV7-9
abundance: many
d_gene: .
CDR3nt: TGTGCCAGCAGCCAAATCCAGGGATTATTCACTGAAGCTTTCTTT
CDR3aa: CASSQIQGLFTEAFF

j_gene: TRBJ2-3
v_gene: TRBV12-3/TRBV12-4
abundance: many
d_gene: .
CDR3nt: TGTGCCAGCAGTTTTTATCCGCTCACAGATACGCAGTATTTT
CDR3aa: CASSFYPLTDTQYF

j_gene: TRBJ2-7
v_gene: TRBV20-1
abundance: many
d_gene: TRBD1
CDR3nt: TGCAGTGCTAGCGACAGGGGGGTAGGTGGTTGGGGCGGCTACGAGCAGTACTTC
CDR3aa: CSASDRGVGGWGGYEQYF

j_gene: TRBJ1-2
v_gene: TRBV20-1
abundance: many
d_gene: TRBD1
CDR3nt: TGCAGTGCTAGTGAACCGGGACAGGGGATGGAAGGCTACACCTTC
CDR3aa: CSASEPGQGMEGYTF

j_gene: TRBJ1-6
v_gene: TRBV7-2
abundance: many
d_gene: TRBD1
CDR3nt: TGTGCCAGCAGCACCTGGACAGGGGCCTCACCCCTCCACTTT
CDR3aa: CASSTWTGASPLHF

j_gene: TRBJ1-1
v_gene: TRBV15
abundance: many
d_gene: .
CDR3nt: TGTGCCACCAGCGTTGGTGGGGGCCACACTGAAGCTTTCTTT
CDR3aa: CATSVGGGHTEAFF

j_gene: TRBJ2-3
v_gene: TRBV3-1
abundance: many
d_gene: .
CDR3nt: TGTGCCAGCAGCCAAGATGTAGTTGCAGACAGAGGCACAGATACGCAGTATTTT
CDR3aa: CASSQDVVADRGTDTQYF

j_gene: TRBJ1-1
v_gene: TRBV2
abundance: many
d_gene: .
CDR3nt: TGTGCCAGCCTAGTAGTCGCTGAAGCTTTCTTT
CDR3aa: CASLVVAEAFF

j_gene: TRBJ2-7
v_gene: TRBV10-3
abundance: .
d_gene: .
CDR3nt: TGTGCCATCAGTGAGTCGAACAGTAGCGACGAGCAGTACTTC
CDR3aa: CAISESNSSDEQYF

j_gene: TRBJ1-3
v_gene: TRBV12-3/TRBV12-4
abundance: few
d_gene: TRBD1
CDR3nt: TGTGCCAGCAGTTTAAAGAGGGACAGCTACTCTGGAAACACCATATATTTT
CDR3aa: CASSLKRDSYSGNTIYF

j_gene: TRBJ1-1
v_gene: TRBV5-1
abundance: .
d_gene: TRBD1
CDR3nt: TGCGCCAGCAGCCAGGGGGCAGACACTGAAGCTTTCTTT
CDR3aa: CASSQGADTEAFF

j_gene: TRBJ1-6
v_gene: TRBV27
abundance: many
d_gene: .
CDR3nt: TGTGCCAGCAGTTTAGGGGGGCTTGGTTCACCCCTCCACTTT
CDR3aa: CASSLGGLGSPLHF

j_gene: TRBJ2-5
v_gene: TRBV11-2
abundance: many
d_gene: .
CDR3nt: TGTGCCAGTGGGGGGACGCCTCAAGAGACCCAGTACTTC
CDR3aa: CASGGTPQETQYF

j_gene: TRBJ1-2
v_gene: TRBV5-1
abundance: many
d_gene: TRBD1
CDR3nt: TGCGCCAGCAGTGACCGGGACAGGGTGAACTATGGCTACACCTTC
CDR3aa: CASSDRDRVNYGYTF

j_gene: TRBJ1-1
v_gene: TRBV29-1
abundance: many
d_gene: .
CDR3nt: TGCAGCGTTGAAGAGGGGACCGCTGAAGCTTTCTTT
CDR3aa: CSVEEGTAEAFF

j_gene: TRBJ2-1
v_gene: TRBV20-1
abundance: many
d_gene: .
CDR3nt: TGCAGTGCTTTCCTAGCCAATGAGCAGTTCTTC
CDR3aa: CSAFLANEQFF

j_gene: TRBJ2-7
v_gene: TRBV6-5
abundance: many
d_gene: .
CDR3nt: TGTGCCAGCAGGAGAGAGCAGGGGGGAATCTACGAGCAGTACTTC
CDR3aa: CASRREQGGIYEQYF

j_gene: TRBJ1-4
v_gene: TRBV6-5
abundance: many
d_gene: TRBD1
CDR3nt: TGTGCCACCCAGGGGGGGGGAGCACCAACTAATGAAAAACTGTTTTTT
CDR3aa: CATQGGGAPTNEKLFF

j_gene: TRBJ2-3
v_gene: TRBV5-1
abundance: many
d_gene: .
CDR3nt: TGCGCCAGCAGCTTGGGGCCCCTAGATACGCAGTATTTT
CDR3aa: CASSLGPLDTQYF

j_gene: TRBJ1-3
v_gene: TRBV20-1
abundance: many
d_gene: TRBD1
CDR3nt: TGCAGTGCTACGGACAGGAGGGGGCCTGGAAACACCATATATTTT
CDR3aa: CSATDRRGPGNTIYF

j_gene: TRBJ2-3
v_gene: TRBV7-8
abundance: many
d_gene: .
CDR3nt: TGTGCCAGCAGCCTAGTGCGGCCACTAAGCACAGATACGCAGTATTTT
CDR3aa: CASSLVRPLSTDTQYF

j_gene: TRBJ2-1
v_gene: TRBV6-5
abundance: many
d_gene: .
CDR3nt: TGTGCCAGCAGTTACTTCCCGGGGTCCATTGAGCAGTTCTTC
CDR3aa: CASSYFPGSIEQFF

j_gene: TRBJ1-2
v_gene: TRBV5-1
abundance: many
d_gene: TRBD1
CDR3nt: TGCGCCAGCAGCTTTACCGGACAGGGTAACTATGGCTACACCTTC
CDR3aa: CASSFTGQGNYGYTF

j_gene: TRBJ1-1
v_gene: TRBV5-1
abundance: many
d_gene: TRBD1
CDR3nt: TGCGCCAGCCGACAGGGAGTGAACACTGAAGCTTTCTTT
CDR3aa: CASRQGVNTEAFF

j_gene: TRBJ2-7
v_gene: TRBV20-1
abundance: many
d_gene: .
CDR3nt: TGCAGTGCTGATACAGGGTCCTACGAGCAGTACTTC
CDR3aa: CSADTGSYEQYF

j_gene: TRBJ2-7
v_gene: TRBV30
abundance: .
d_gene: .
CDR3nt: TGTGCCTGGAGTTTGGGGGGAGTCGACGAGCAGTACTTC
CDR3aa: CAWSLGGVDEQYF

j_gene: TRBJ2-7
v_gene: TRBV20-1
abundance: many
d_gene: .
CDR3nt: TGCAGTGCTAGGGGGTCGGCCTACGAGCAGTACTTC
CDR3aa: CSARGSAYEQYF

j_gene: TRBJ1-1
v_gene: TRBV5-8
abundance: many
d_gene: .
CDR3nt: TGTGCCAGCAGTTTCTTGGGAAGGGGCACTGAAGCTTTCTTT
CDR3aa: CASSFLGRGTEAFF

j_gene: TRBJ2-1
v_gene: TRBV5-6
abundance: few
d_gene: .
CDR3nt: TGTGCCAGCAGCCCGGGGGCCCCCGTTAATGAGCAGTTCTTC
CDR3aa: CASSPGAPVNEQFF

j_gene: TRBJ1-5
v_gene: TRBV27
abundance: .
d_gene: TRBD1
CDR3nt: TGTGCCAGCAGTACCCGGGTAACAGGGGGAAGCAATCAGCCCCAGCATTTT
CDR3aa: CASSTRVTGGSNQPQHF

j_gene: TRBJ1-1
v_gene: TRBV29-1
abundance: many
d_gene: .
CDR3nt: TGCAGCGTTGAAGAAGGTGGGGCAGGGGTAGCTGAAGCTTTCTTT
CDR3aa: CSVEEGGAGVAEAFF

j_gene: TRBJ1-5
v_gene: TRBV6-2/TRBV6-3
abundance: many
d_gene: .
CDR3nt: TGTGCCAGCAGTCGAACGGGCAATCAGCCCCAGCATTTT
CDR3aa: CASSRTGNQPQHF

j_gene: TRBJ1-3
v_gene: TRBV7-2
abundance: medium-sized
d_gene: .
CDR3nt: TGTGCCAGCAGCTTAGCGACGAGGGCAAAAGGAAACACCATATATTTT
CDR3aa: CASSLATRAKGNTIYF

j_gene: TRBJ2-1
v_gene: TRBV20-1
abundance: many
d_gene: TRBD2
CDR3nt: TGCAGTGCATATACCGGGACTAGCGGGGGGAATGAGCAGTTCTTC
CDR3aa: CSAYTGTSGGNEQFF

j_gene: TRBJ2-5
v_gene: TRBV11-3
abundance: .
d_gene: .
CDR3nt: TGTGCCAGCAGCACAACAGGGTTAGAGACCCAGTACTTC
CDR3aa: CASSTTGLETQYF

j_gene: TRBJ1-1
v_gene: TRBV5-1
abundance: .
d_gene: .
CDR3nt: TGCGCCAGCAGCTCACCTGCGGGCAACTTGAACACTGAAGCTTTCTTT
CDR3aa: CASSSPAGNLNTEAFF